This is a list of T cell receptor beta chains from one sample in a study of shared clonotypes between healthy human individuals. Data came from immunoSEQ multiplex PCR; TCRdb stores just in-frame clones and leaves some out. The sample holds 1,400,000 or so clones, about 98.5% seen once. The material sequenced was naive CD4+ T cells sorted from blood. These receptor sequences come from a man aged 25 to 40 in good health. CDR3s include the opening cysteine and the closing phenylalanine or tryptophan. Size is stated for part of the rows, as once, few or many counts, or as a class when the clone is expanded.

>15|TRBJ2-6|once|TRBV7-3
CASSTGVPGANVLTF
>13|TRBJ2-3|NA|TRBV13
CASNLRSSDTQYF
>18|TRBJ2-7|NA|TRBV4-3
CASSQVSPGTGVTYEQYF
>15|TRBJ1-3|NA|TRBV11-2
CASSPKVGGSNTIYF
>14|TRBJ2-1|NA|TRBV11-3
CASSSLGLPNEQFF
>18|TRBJ1-3|NA|TRBV7-2
CASSFPPRDRGSGNTIYF
>14|TRBJ2-7|NA|TRBV2
CASSPGQGTYEQYF
>15|TRBJ2-3|NA|TRBV5-1
CASSLDGRPTDTQYF
>17|TRBJ1-2|NA|TRBV10-2
CASSESQGGFGGYGYTF
>13|TRBJ2-3|NA|TRBV30
CAWRGGRPDTQYF
>13|TRBJ2-7|NA|TRBV7-2
CASSSTGGYEQYF
>16|TRBJ1-2|NA|TRBV27
CASSSHYRGPNYGYTF
>15|TRBJ2-6|NA|TRBV19
CASTGTGTGANVLTF
>15|TRBJ2-4|NA|TRBV5-1
CASSLPREAKNIQYF
>15|TRBJ2-1|NA|TRBV4-1
CASSQVLASYNEQFF
>14|TRBJ2-7|NA|TRBV28
CASTPWQGNYEQYF
>15|TRBJ2-1|NA|TRBV15
CATSRDLGLPKFQFF
>14|TRBJ2-3|NA|TRBV5-1
CASSLVGGGDTQYF
>14|TRBJ1-1|NA|TRBV5-1
CASSLGARDRGSFF
>13|TRBJ1-1|NA|TRBV2
CASSPPGPTWAFF
>14|TRBJ2-3|NA|TRBV11-2
CASSLGPISNRQYF
>16|TRBJ2-1|NA|TRBV27
CASSLSIQIQNNEQFF
>13|TRBJ2-2|NA|TRBV19
CASSITGAGELFF
>14|TRBJ2-2|NA|TRBV10-3
CAIRFDANTGELFF
>11|TRBJ2-1|NA|TRBV20-1
CSARLVNEQFF
>16|TRBJ1-3|NA|TRBV15
CATSRTRDNSGNTIYF
>16|TRBJ2-3|NA|TRBV5-1
CASSFFPGAPHDTQYF
>13|TRBJ2-3|NA|TRBV11-3
CASSRAGPDTQYF